The clone carrying this T cell receptor (beta chain) appeared many times. What it recognizes is unknown. The data are from a study of T cells in Graves' hyperthyroidism and ophthalmopathy. CDR1 and CDR2 from the germline V gene are MDHEN and SYDVKM. The CDR3 is 15 amino acids. The V segment lost 3 bases and the J segment 8 bases; nucleotides outside the gene matches: 9. From RNA transcripts, TCR beta CDR3 regions were amplified. Carried out on the TCR CDR3, a first-round RT-PCR used the HTBI primer set. TCRdb recomputed calls from the multiplex PCR reads with MiXCR, one row per CDR3 protein. The sample lists 700,000 or so distinct CDR3 sequences, 16% occurring once. Hyperthyroidism had been newly diagnosed in patients aged 18 to 65, and its duration was under 2 months. Using more than 7.5 ml of fresh peripheral blood, PBMCs were prepared. Findings and limits, study-wide: Patients with ophthalmopathy were separated from those with stable hyperthyroidism by a 13 V-J model.

Sample: blood. This TCR was sampled from a young man with Graves' hyperthyroidism. This sequence joins TRBV28 and TRBJ2-1, with 8 positions matching TRBD2. The CDR3 region has the DNA TGTGCCAGCAGTTTCAGCGGGAGTGCCAAGGATGAGCAGTTCTTC. Protein sequence: CASSFSGSAKDEQFF.